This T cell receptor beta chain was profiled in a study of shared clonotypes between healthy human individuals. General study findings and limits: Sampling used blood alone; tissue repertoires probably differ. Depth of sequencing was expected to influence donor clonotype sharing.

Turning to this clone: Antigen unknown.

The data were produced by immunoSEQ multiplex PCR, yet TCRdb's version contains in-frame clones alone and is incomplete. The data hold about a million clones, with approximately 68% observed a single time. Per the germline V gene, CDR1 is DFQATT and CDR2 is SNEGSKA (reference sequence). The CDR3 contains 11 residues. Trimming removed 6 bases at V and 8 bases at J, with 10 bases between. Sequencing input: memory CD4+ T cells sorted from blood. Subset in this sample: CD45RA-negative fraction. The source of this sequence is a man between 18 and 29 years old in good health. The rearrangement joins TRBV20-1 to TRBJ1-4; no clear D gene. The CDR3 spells CSARRGEKLFF. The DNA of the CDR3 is TGCAGTGCCAGGAGAGGGGAAAAACTGTTTTTT.